The present T cell receptor (beta chain) was sequenced within a study of OX40 agonist ivuxolimab in advanced cancers. Study results and limitations: Normalized T-cell clonal expansion was also low in some nonresponders.

The assay was immunoSEQ multiplex PCR, and TCRdb's table has in-frame clones only and misses some. This sample has tens of thousands of clones, with 90% found just once. Points on this clone: Its antigen is unknown.

The input for sequencing was CD4+ or CD8+ T cells sorted from blood, taken in a trial of the OX40 agonist ivuxolimab. The sequence was collected from an adult with an advanced solid tumor such as melanoma, head and neck, liver or kidney cancer.

The CDR3 region is CSVTIASGNTIYF. The CDR3 DNA is TGCAGCGTTACGATTGCGTCTGGAAACACCATATATTTT. The chain is built from TRBV29-1 and TRBJ1-3; the D is unclear. The CDR3 has 13 amino acids. V gave up 5 bases and J gave up 1 base, with 9 bases separating them. CDR1 SQVTM and CDR2 ANQGSEA come from the germline V gene. Using reference TRBV29-1 and TRBJ1-3 for the parts outside the CDR3, the full variable domain is SAVISQKPSRDICQRGTSLTIQCQVDSQVTMMFWYRQQPGQSLTLIATANQGSEATYESGFVIDKFPISRPNLTFSTLTVSNMSPEDSSIYLCSVTIASGNTIYFGEGSWLTVV.